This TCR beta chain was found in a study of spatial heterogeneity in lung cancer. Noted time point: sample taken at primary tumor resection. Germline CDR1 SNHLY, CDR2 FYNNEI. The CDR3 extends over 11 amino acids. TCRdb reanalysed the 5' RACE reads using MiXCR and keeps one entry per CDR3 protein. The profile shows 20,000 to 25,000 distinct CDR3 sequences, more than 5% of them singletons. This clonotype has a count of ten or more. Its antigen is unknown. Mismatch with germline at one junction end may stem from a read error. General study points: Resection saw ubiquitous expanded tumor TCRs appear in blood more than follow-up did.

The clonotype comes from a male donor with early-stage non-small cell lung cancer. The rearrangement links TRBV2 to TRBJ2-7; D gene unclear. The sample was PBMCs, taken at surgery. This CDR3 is CASGVDSRANF. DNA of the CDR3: TGTGCCAGCGGGGTTGACTCACGCGCTAATTTC.